The 32 T cell receptor beta chains presented below share a single source sample, sequenced in a study of blood T cell repertoires in COVID-19. This table comes from immunoSEQ multiplex PCR, and its TCRdb copy is limited to in-frame clones, with some not included. Of about 200,000 clones listed, about nine tenths are singletons. Sequenced sample: peripheral blood. The receptors stem from a man aged 35-49 years with acute or convalescent COVID-19.

The chain joins TRBV5-6 to TRBJ1-1; D may be TRBD1 (5 bases). This CDR3 has 16 amino acids. The V end was cut by 4 bases, the J end by 5 bases, with 21 bases between. CDR1 is SGHDT, CDR2 YYEEEE, per germline. CDR3 residues: CASSPLQAGRGTEAFF. DNA of the CDR3: TGTGCCAGCAGCCCCCTCCAAGCAGGGAGGGGAACTGAAGCTTTCTTT. The full variable domain, completed using reference TRBV5-6 and TRBJ1-1, is DAGVTQSPTHLIKTRGQQVTLRCSPKSGHDTVSWYQQALGQGPQFIFQYYEEEERQRGNFPDRFSGHQFPNYSSELNVNALLLGDSALYLCASSPLQAGRGTEAFFGQGTRLTVV.

The CDR3 bases are TGTGCCAGCAGCGCCACCCTAGCGGGGGGGCTAGACACCGGGGAGCTGTTTTTT. As protein: CASSATLAGGLDTGELFF. The chain combines TRBV7-9 with TRBJ2-2; 12 bases fit TRBD2. V was pared by 5 bases and J by 3 bases, with 10 bases of the junction left unmatched. The germline gives CDR1 SEHNR, CDR2 FQNEAQ (reference sequence). The length of the CDR3 is 18 residues. Filled out from reference TRBV7-9 and TRBJ2-2, the complete variable domain reads DTGVSQNPRHKITKRGQNVTFRCDPISEHNRLYWYRQTLGQGPEFLTYFQNEAQLEKSRLLSDRFSAERPKGSFSTLEIQRTEQGDSAMYLCASSATLAGGLDTGELFFGEGSRLTVL.

V is TRBV7-2 and J is TRBJ1-1; D remains unclear. The CDR3 is 15 residues long. V was pared by 2 bases and J by 4 bases, with 14 bases between. Germline V gene data show CDR1 as SGHTA and CDR2 as FQGNSA. CDR3: CASSLTPLPSTEAFF. Here the CDR3 DNA reads TGTGCCAGCAGCTTAACCCCCCTTCCGAGCACTGAAGCTTTCTTT.

The chain has TRBV12-3 or TRBV12-4 and TRBJ1-2, with 10 bases fitting TRBD1. V lost 7 bases to trimming and J lost 7 bases; unmatched junction nucleotides: 6. The CDR3 has 13 residues. For the CDR3, the DNA is TGTGCCAGCAATCTCGGGACAGGGGTTGGCTACACCTTC. This codes for CASNLGTGVGYTF.

The chain couples TRBV7-8 to TRBJ1-1; 9 bases are shared with TRBD1. The CDR3 covers 16 residues. Germline V gene data show CDR1 as SGHVS and CDR2 as FQNEAQ. The J segment lost 1 base and the V segment lost 2 bases, leaving 5 bases of the junction unmatched. The CDR3 sequence is CASSLRQGEGNTEAFF. CDR3 sequence (DNA): TGTGCCAGCAGCTTAAGACAGGGGGAGGGGAACACTGAAGCTTTCTTT.

The rearrangement uses TRBV5-1 and TRBJ1-3; 8 bases align to TRBD1. Germline CDR1 and CDR2: SGHRS and YFSETQ. The V gene end was trimmed by 5 bases and the J gene end by 4 bases; junction bases not matched to a gene: 5. This CDR3 has 14 residues. The CDR3 nucleotides read TGCGCCAGCAGTGTACAGGGGGGCGGAAACACCATATATTTT. Protein product: CASSVQGGGNTIYF.

The chain joins TRBV11-2 to TRBJ1-5; weak D call: TRBD1 (5 bases). Germline V gene lookup returns CDR1 SGHAT and CDR2 FQNNGV. This CDR3 comprises 13 residues. Trimming removed 0 bases at V and 7 bases at J, with 7 bases between. The DNA of the CDR3 is TGTGCCAGCAGCTTAGATCGGGGGCAGCCCCAGCATTTT. It yields the protein CASSLDRGQPQHF. The entire variable domain, with the rest obtained from reference TRBV11-2 and TRBJ1-5, is as follows: EAGVAQSPRYKIIEKRQSVAFWCNPISGHATLYWYQQILGQGPKLLIQFQNNGVVDDSQLPKDRFSAERLKGVDSTLKIQPAKLEDSAVYLCASSLDRGQPQHFGDGTRLSIL.

The rearrangement joins TRBV5-1 to TRBJ2-5; TRBD2 matches 7 bases. The V gene's germline CDR1 is SGHRS and CDR2 YFSETQ. The CDR3 runs 15 residues. Trimming removed 0 bases from V and 5 bases from J; junction bases left unmatched: 7. The CDR3 DNA sequence: TGCGCCAGCAGCTTGGAGTCTAGCGGTTGGGAGACCCAGTACTTC. Protein sequence: CASSLESSGWETQYF.

The chain couples TRBV6-2 or TRBV6-3 to TRBJ2-7, with 7 bases that match TRBD2. In germline, CDR1 is MNHEY, CDR2 SVGEGT. V trimming: 0 bases; J trimming: 5 bases; junction bases outside the gene matches: 7. CDR3 length: 15 residues. The CDR3 here is CASSYSTAGEDEQYF. In DNA form, the CDR3 reads TGTGCCAGCAGTTACTCGACGGCGGGAGAGGACGAGCAGTACTTC.

The chain carries TRBV7-2 and TRBJ2-3; 14 positions agree with TRBD2. The V gene's germline CDR1 is SGHTA and CDR2 FQGNSA. CDR3 length: 18 amino acids. After removal of 3 bases from V and 1 base from J, the junction contained 6 bases not matched to a gene. The CDR3 sequence: CASSFGLAGGLGTDTQYF. CDR3 nucleotides: TGTGCCAGCAGCTTCGGACTAGCGGGGGGCCTAGGCACAGATACGCAGTATTTT.

The chain uses TRBV7-2 and TRBJ2-5; tentative D call: TRBD2 (5 bases). The CDR3 is 12 residues long. The germline V gene has CDR1 SGHTA and CDR2 FQGNSA. V lost 5 bases and J 10 bases, leaving 14 bases between the germline ends. CDR3 DNA sequence: TGTGCCAGCAGCGCGGACTCCCGGGGCCAGTACTTC. Its protein is CASSADSRGQYF. Full variable domain (missing parts from reference TRBV7-2 and TRBJ2-5): GAGVSQSPSNKVTEKGKDVELRCDPISGHTALYWYRQSLGQGLEFLIYFQGNSAPDKSGLPSDRFSAERTGGSVSTLTIQRTQQEDSAVYLCASSADSRGQYFGPGTRLLVL.

The J gene is TRBJ1-2, the V gene TRBV6-5, with 7 bases matching TRBD1. The V segment lost 6 bases and the J segment 4 bases; nucleotides outside the gene matches: 8. This CDR3 contains 14 residues. The germline V gene has CDR1 MNHEY and CDR2 SVGAGI. CDR3 sequence (DNA): TGTGCCAGCAGCCTCAACAGGGGTAGCTATGGCTACACCTTC. Protein: CASSLNRGSYGYTF.

The chain uses TRBV28 and TRBJ2-1; D may be TRBD2 (5 bases). Trimming took 5 bases from V and 10 from J, leaving 12 bases between them. This CDR3 contains 12 residues. Germline CDR1 is MDHEN and CDR2 is SYDVKM. The chain's CDR3 is CASSEKRREQFF. CDR3 nucleotides: TGTGCCAGCAGTGAAAAAAGGAGGGAGCAGTTCTTC.

The V and J genes are TRBV18 and TRBJ1-2, with 9 bases matching TRBD1. Germline V lookup: CDR1 KGHSH, CDR2 LQKENI. The CDR3 has 14 residues. J was trimmed by 4 bases and V by 3 bases; bases with no gene match: 3. The CDR3 DNA reads as TGTGCCAGCTCACCGGGGACAGGGAGCTATGGCTACACCTTC. Its translation is CASSPGTGSYGYTF.

The genes are TRBV9 and TRBJ1-1, with no clear D. Germline assignment: CDR1 SGDLS and CDR2 YYNGEE. Trimming took 3 bases from V and 1 from J, leaving 7 bases between them. This CDR3 has 13 residues. Here the CDR3 reads CASSARQNTEAFF. Here the CDR3 DNA reads TGTGCCAGCAGCGCCCGACAGAACACTGAAGCTTTCTTT.

The V and J genes are TRBV5-4 and TRBJ2-1; D is unresolved. Germline values: CDR1 SGHNT, CDR2 YYREEE (reference sequence). The V gene lost 0 bases and the J gene lost 7 bases, with 11 bases spanning the gap. The CDR3 spans 14 residues. The CDR3 coding sequence is TGTGCCAGCAGCTTGGATCCCGCGCCAAATGAGCAGTTCTTC. This translates into CASSLDPAPNEQFF.

This chain joins TRBV20-1 and TRBJ1-5; tentative D call: TRBD1 (6 bases). With 6 bases removed from V and 15 bases from J, the gap between germline ends came to 9 bases. Germline V gene data show CDR1 as DFQATT and CDR2 as SNEGSKA (reference sequence). This CDR3 contains 8 residues. CDR3 in DNA: TGCAGTGCCAGGGACACGCATTTT. Translating it yields CSARDTHF.

V usage is TRBV2 and J usage is TRBJ2-7, with D unresolved. The CDR3 totals 13 residues. Between the trimmed V and J ends, which lost 7 bases and 2 bases, there was a span of 12 bases. Germline V gives CDR1 SNHLY, CDR2 FYNNEI. CDR3 region: CASIRSQTYEQYF. The CDR3 region has the DNA TGTGCCAGCATTCGCTCGCAGACCTACGAGCAGTACTTC. The full variable domain, in which reference TRBV2 and TRBJ2-7 provide the parts outside the CDR3, is EPEVTQTPSHQVTQMGQEVILRCVPISNHLYFYWYRQILGQKVEFLVSFYNNEISEKSEIFDDQFSVERPDGSNFTLKIRSTKLEDSAMYFCASIRSQTYEQYFGPGTRLTVT.

The CDR3 DNA reads TGTGCCAGCAGTTGGGGGACTAGCGGGAATACGCAGTATTTT. Protein product: CASSWGTSGNTQYF. The chain combines TRBV27 with TRBJ2-3, with 13 bases fitting TRBD2. The V segment lost 4 bases and the J segment 7 bases; nucleotides outside the gene matches: 2. Per germline, CDR1 MNHEY and CDR2 SMNVEV (reference sequence). The length of the CDR3 is 14 residues.

The chain couples TRBV5-1 to TRBJ1-1; the match to TRBD1 covers 8 bases. J gave up 0 bases and V 4 bases, and 5 bases lay outside the gene matches. The germline gives CDR1 SGHRS, CDR2 YFSETQ. CDR3 length equals 15 residues. The CDR3 reads CASSERDRMNTEAFF. CDR3 bases: TGCGCCAGCAGCGAAAGGGACAGGATGAACACTGAAGCTTTCTTT. Variable domain in full (rest from reference TRBV5-1 and TRBJ1-1): KAGVTQTPRYLIKTRGQQVTLSCSPISGHRSVSWYQQTPGQGLQFLFEYFSETQRNKGNFPGRFSGRQFSNSRSEMNVSTLELGDSALYLCASSERDRMNTEAFFGQGTRLTVV.

This clone was detected only a few times. The chain combines TRBV3-1 (or the pseudogene TRBV3-2) with TRBJ2-4, with D possibly matching TRBD2 (5 bases). V gave up 0 bases and J gave up 6 bases, with 18 bases separating them. The V gene's germline CDR1 is LGHDT and CDR2 YNNKEL (reference sequence). The CDR3 sequence is 17 residues long. The DNA of the CDR3 is TGTGCCAGCAGCCAAGATATAAGCGCCCCACGGGGAAACATTCAGTACTTC. Its protein product is CASSQDISAPRGNIQYF.

This clone was counted between two and nine times. The rearrangement links TRBV10-3 to TRBJ2-5, with 7 nucleotides matching TRBD2. Germline CDR1 ENHRY, CDR2 SYGVKD. This CDR3 region has 19 residues. V lost 3 bases and J lost 3; bases outside the gene matches: 19. CDR3 protein: CAISDFWAGIFSGEETQYF. CDR3 bases: TGTGCCATCAGTGACTTCTGGGCAGGTATTTTCAGCGGGGAAGAGACCCAGTACTTC.

The chain couples TRBV6-6 to TRBJ1-1, with D maybe TRBD1 (5 bases). The V gene's germline CDR1 is MNHNY and CDR2 SVGAGI (reference sequence). Between the trimmed V and J ends, which lost 6 bases and 1 base, there was a span of 15 bases. This CDR3 contains 15 residues. The CDR3 spells CASSFLGRENTEAFF. In nucleotides, the CDR3 is TGTGCCAGCAGCTTCCTGGGCAGGGAGAACACTGAAGCTTTCTTT.

V gene TRBV12-3 or TRBV12-4 combines with J gene TRBJ1-1; perhaps TRBD1 as D (6 bases). The CDR3 runs to 13 residues. V was shortened by 4 bases and J by 4 bases, with 10 bases between the two germline ends. CDR3 residues: CASSSQGFTEAFF. The CDR3 DNA sequence: TGTGCCAGCAGTTCTCAGGGGTTCACTGAAGCTTTCTTT.

This clone was observed a few times. The genes are TRBV11-2 and TRBJ2-2, with D perhaps TRBD2 (6 bases). The CDR3 spans 16 residues. The germline CDR1 and CDR2 sequences are SGHAT and FQNNGV. Trimming shortened V by 4 bases and J by 5 bases, and 17 bases separated the two germline ends. CDR3 bases: TGTGCCAGCAGCTCCGTTTGGGGAGGAGAGACCGGGGAGCTGTTTTTT. The encoded protein is CASSSVWGGETGELFF.

The genes are TRBV9 and TRBJ2-1; D gene unclear. The CDR3 is made up of 14 amino acids. V was shortened by 5 bases and J by 4 bases, with 13 bases between the two germline ends. From germline, CDR1 is SGDLS and CDR2 YYNGEE. The CDR3 region has the DNA TGTGCCAGCAGAAAGTCCTCTAATTACAATGAGCAGTTCTTC. Its protein is CASRKSSNYNEQFF.

V and J are TRBV2 and TRBJ1-4; the match to TRBD1 covers 10 bases. V dropped 0 bases and J dropped 6; count of bases not matched to a gene: 4. Germline loops: CDR1 SNHLY, CDR2 FYNNEI. This CDR3 comprises 16 residues. CDR3: CASSEAPGQGYEKLFF. The CDR3 DNA reads TGTGCCAGCAGTGAAGCGCCGGGACAGGGGTATGAAAAACTGTTTTTT.

The genes are TRBV30 and TRBJ2-7, with 9 bases aligning to TRBD1. The length of the CDR3 is 14 residues. Unmatched junction bases numbered 8, after V lost 5 bases and J lost 3 bases. Looked up from germline, CDR1 is GTSNPN and CDR2 is SVGIG (reference sequence). The CDR3 sequence: CAWRRGTGYYEQYF. CDR3 DNA sequence: TGTGCCTGGCGCCGAGGGACAGGGTACTACGAGCAGTACTTC.

This clone was found once. The chain is built from TRBV28 and TRBJ2-2; D unresolved. The CDR3 spans 15 residues. Deletions cut 7 bases from V and 0 bases from J, with 12 bases between. CDR1 and CDR2 (germline): MDHEN, SYDVKM. This CDR3 is CASNPQPTNTGELFF. For the CDR3, the DNA is TGTGCCAGCAACCCACAGCCGACGAACACCGGGGAGCTGTTTTTT.

This clone came up a few times. The V and J genes are TRBV6-5 and TRBJ1-2, with 8 positions matching TRBD1. Germline V gene sequence: CDR1 MNHEY, CDR2 SVGAGI. The CDR3 totals 12 residues. With V trimmed by 4 bases and J by 8 bases, 3 bases remained unmatched. CDR3 nucleotides: TGTGCCAGCAGTTTGGACAGGGAGGGCTACACCTTC. Encoded protein: CASSLDREGYTF.

The CDR3 is CASSSQGAGGEQYF. The CDR3 DNA follows: TGTGCCAGCAGCTCACAGGGGGCTGGAGGCGAGCAGTACTTC. V is TRBV7-9 and J is TRBJ2-7, with TRBD1 identical over 9 bases. CDR1 is SEHNR, CDR2 FQNEAQ, per germline (reference sequence). The CDR3 length is 14 residues. V shed 4 bases, J shed 6 bases, and the junction held 7 bases outside the gene matches. The full variable domain, with the rest looked up from reference TRBV7-9 and TRBJ2-7, is DTGVSQNPRHKITKRGQNVTFRCDPISEHNRLYWYRQTLGQGPEFLTYFQNEAQLEKSRLLSDRFSAERPKGSFSTLEIQRTEQGDSAMYLCASSSQGAGGEQYFGPGTRLTVT.

V and J are TRBV28 and TRBJ2-7; 8 positions agree with TRBD1. Looked up from germline, CDR1 is MDHEN and CDR2 is SYDVKM. The CDR3 totals 15 residues. Trimming removed 6 bases from V and 0 bases from J; junction bases left unmatched: 7. CDR3 protein: CASRETGTGSYEQYF. The CDR3 DNA is TGTGCCAGCAGAGAGACCGGGACAGGCTCCTACGAGCAGTACTTC. Drawing the rest from reference TRBV28 and TRBJ2-7, the complete variable domain is DVKVTQSSRYLVKRTGEKVFLECVQDMDHENMFWYRQDPGLGLRLIYFSYDVKMKEKGDIPEGYSVSREKKERFSLILESASTNQTSMYLCASRETGTGSYEQYFGPGTRLTVT.